The next 28 T cell receptor beta chains were all read from a single sample in a study of T-cell memory formation after mild COVID-19. TCRdb used MiXCR to reprocess the 5' RACE reads, holding one entry per CDR3 protein. The sample includes 350,000 or so distinct CDR3 sequences, under 25% of them seen just once. Sequences were obtained from PBMCs or a T cell subset sorted from them (not recorded which). The receptors were gathered from an adult woman who had mild COVID-19 (a few samples of this study predate the infection). Cell type and time point are not known.

This clonotype was picked up a small number of times. This chain uses TRBV7-6 with TRBJ1-1; TRBD1 matches at 8 bases. CDR3 size: 14 residues. Trimming at V came to 2 bases and at J to 4 bases, leaving 3 bases not matched to a gene. Germline CDR1 and CDR2: SGHVS and FNYEAQ. The CDR3 reads CASSLSTGGTEAFF. The CDR3 DNA follows: TGTGCCAGCAGCTTAAGTACAGGGGGCACTGAAGCTTTCTTT. Complete variable domain (other parts from reference TRBV7-6 and TRBJ1-1): GAGVSQSPRYKVTKRGQDVALRCDPISGHVSLYWYRQALGQGPEFLTYFNYEAQQDKSGLPNDRFSAERPEGSISTLTIQRTEQRDSAMYRCASSLSTGGTEAFFGQGTRLTVV.

The sample holds a few counts of this clonotype. The chain links TRBV12-3 or TRBV12-4 to TRBJ1-5; D unclear. V dropped 6 bases and J dropped 3 bases, with 12 bases sitting between them. The length of the CDR3 is 14 residues. The CDR3 is CASSPAGLNQPQHF. DNA for the CDR3: TGTGCCAGCAGCCCCGCCGGCCTCAATCAGCCCCAGCATTTT.

The V call is TRBV12-3 or TRBV12-4, the J call TRBJ1-1; the D is unclear. The CDR3 loop spans 15 amino acids. The V end lost 5 bases, the J end lost 0 bases, and 13 bases lay between the germline ends. CDR3 in DNA: TGTGCCAGCAGTAATGGGAAGACCTTGAACACTGAAGCTTTCTTT. This translates into CASSNGKTLNTEAFF.

This chain uses TRBV3-1 with TRBJ1-3, with D perhaps matching TRBD1 (6 bases). V was clipped by 6 bases and J by 4 bases, with 16 bases between them. Germline loops: CDR1 LGHDT, CDR2 YNNKEL (reference sequence). The CDR3 is 15 residues long. In DNA, the CDR3 is TGTGCCAGCAGGCAGAGGGGGGAAGGAGGAAACACCATATATTTT. Its translation: CASRQRGEGGNTIYF.

J is TRBJ2-1 and V is TRBV12-3 or TRBV12-4; D may be TRBD1 (7 bases). CDR3 length equals 15 residues. Trimming removed 6 bases at V and 0 bases at J, with 12 bases between. DNA of the CDR3: TGTGCCAGCAGGGGGGGACAGAGCTCCTACAATGAGCAGTTCTTC. This gives the protein CASRGGQSSYNEQFF.

This clonotype has just a few counts. The chain couples TRBV4-2 to TRBJ2-1; no firm D call. Germline V gives CDR1 LGHNA, CDR2 YNFKEQ. Trimming took 1 base from V and 8 from J, leaving 6 bases between them. The CDR3 extends over 12 amino acids. CDR3 sequence: CASSQAAYEQFF. Here the CDR3 DNA reads TGTGCCAGCAGCCAAGCTGCCTATGAGCAGTTCTTC.

In DNA, the CDR3 is TGTGCCAGCAGTTTTCAGGGACAAATCTACAATGAGCAGTTCTTC. It is translated as CASSFQGQIYNEQFF. This chain connects TRBV12-3 or TRBV12-4 to TRBJ2-1, with D tentatively TRBD1 (6 bases). CDR3 length: 15 amino acids. Trimming shortened V by 3 bases and J by 3 bases, and 12 bases separated the two germline ends.

The chain is built from TRBV10-3 and TRBJ1-2; D might be TRBD1 (5 bases). V lost 4 bases, J lost 4 bases, and 13 bases lay in between. The CDR3 covers 14 residues. The V gene's germline CDR1 is ENHRY and CDR2 SYGVKD. CDR3 loop: CAISGGRDLYGYTF. CDR3 nucleotides: TGTGCCATCAGTGGGGGCCGGGACCTCTATGGCTACACCTTC.

The rearrangement links TRBV20-1 to TRBJ2-3, with D possibly matching TRBD1 (5 bases). V lost 3 bases to trimming and J lost 5 bases, with 15 bases between them. The germline gives CDR1 DFQATT, CDR2 SNEGSKA (reference sequence). The CDR3 sequence is 14 residues long. The CDR3 bases are TGCAGTGCTAGGTGGGGTGGAAGGGGAGATACGCAGTATTTT. Translation: CSARWGGRGDTQYF.

The chain links TRBV12-3 or TRBV12-4 to TRBJ1-6; D ambiguous. V lost 0 bases to trimming and J lost 3 bases, with 6 bases between them. The length of the CDR3 is 15 residues. For the CDR3, the DNA is TGTGCCAGCAGTTTAGCAGTCTACTATAATTCACCCCTCCACTTT. Translating gives CASSLAVYYNSPLHF.

The V gene is TRBV2, the J gene TRBJ1-2, with 8 bases lining up with TRBD1. The germline gives CDR1 SNHLY, CDR2 FYNNEI. V was clipped by 4 bases and J by 0 bases; unmatched bases: 13. CDR3 length equals 18 residues. The CDR3 spells CASSVGSLGQATNYGYTF. As DNA, the CDR3 is TGTGCCAGCAGTGTCGGGTCATTGGGACAGGCTACTAACTATGGCTACACCTTC.

This sequence joins TRBV5-1 and TRBJ2-3, with a possible D match to TRBD2 (5 bases). Trimming stripped 7 bases from V and 2 bases from J, with 14 bases between. Germline CDR1 SGHRS, CDR2 YFSETQ. The CDR3 loop spans 14 amino acids. CDR3 amino acids: CASANRLNTDTQYF. In DNA, the CDR3 is TGCGCCAGCGCTAACCGACTAAACACAGATACGCAGTATTTT.

The chain couples TRBV15 to TRBJ2-7, with 7 bases matching TRBD2. The germline V gene has CDR1 LNHNV and CDR2 YYDKDF (reference sequence). The V and J ends lost 7 bases and 2 bases, in that order; junction bases with no gene match: 11. The CDR3 contains 15 residues. CDR3 DNA sequence: TGTGCCACCAAAGCGGGGCGGGAAAACACCTACGAGCAGTACTTC. As protein: CATKAGRENTYEQYF.

The gene calls are TRBV6-5 and TRBJ2-3, with TRBD2 identical over 8 bases. V was pared by 3 bases and J by 6 bases, with 8 bases of the junction left unmatched. The germline gives CDR1 MNHEY, CDR2 SVGAGI. CDR3 length: 15 residues. The CDR3 loop is CASSYKGLVTDTQYF. CDR3 DNA: TGTGCCAGCAGTTATAAGGGACTAGTAACTGATACGCAGTATTTT.

DNA for the CDR3: TGTGCCAGCAGTCGACAGGGTTTTGCCTACGAGCAGTACTTC. The encoded protein is CASSRQGFAYEQYF. The V and J genes are TRBV6-5 and TRBJ2-7, with 7 nucleotides matching TRBD1. This CDR3 comprises 14 residues. The V gene end was trimmed by 5 bases and the J gene end by 2 bases; junction bases not matched to a gene: 6. CDR1 MNHEY and CDR2 SVGAGI come from the germline V gene.

The chain has TRBV7-3 and TRBJ2-6; D possibly corresponds to TRBD1 (6 bases). The germline CDR1 and CDR2 sequences are SGHTA and FQGTGA. The CDR3 runs 18 residues. The V and J ends lost 4 bases and 0 bases respectively, with 16 bases between them. The DNA of the CDR3 is TGTGCCAGCAGCTCCAGGTGGGACACCATCTCTGGGGCCAACGTCCTGACTTTC. It is translated as CASSSRWDTISGANVLTF. The full variable domain, completed using reference TRBV7-3 and TRBJ2-6, is GAGVSQTPSNKVTEKGKYVELRCDPISGHTALYWYRQSLGQGPEFLIYFQGTGAADDSGLPNDRFFAVRPEGSVSTLKIQRTERGDSAVYLCASSSRWDTISGANVLTFGAGSRLTVL.

This clonotype appeared many times. The chain combines TRBV3-1 with TRBJ1-1, with D maybe TRBD1 (5 bases). Looked up from germline, CDR1 is LGHDT and CDR2 is YNNKEL (reference sequence). The CDR3 totals 15 residues. Trimming cost V 7 bases and J 1 base, with 16 bases left between them. CDR3 region: CASTSGRTTNTEAFF. The CDR3 DNA reads TGTGCCAGCACCTCGGGTAGGACAACGAACACTGAAGCTTTCTTT.

This clonotype was counted only a few times. The V call is TRBV5-1, the J call TRBJ1-2; 8 bases are shared with TRBD1. After removal of 0 bases from V and 3 bases from J, the junction contained 4 bases not matched to a gene. CDR3 length: 15 residues. Germline V gene data show CDR1 as SGHRS and CDR2 as YFSETQ. In nucleotides, the CDR3 is TGCGCCAGCAGCTTGGTTGGGACAGGTCACTATGGCTACACCTTC. This translates into CASSLVGTGHYGYTF.

The CDR3 loop is CSAQGQGTYEQYF. The CDR3 coding sequence is TGCAGTGCCCAGGGACAGGGGACCTACGAGCAGTACTTC. This chain uses TRBV20-1 with TRBJ2-7; TRBD1 matches at 10 bases. V was clipped by 6 bases and J by 2 bases; unmatched bases: 4. The CDR3 consists of 13 residues. Looked up from germline, CDR1 is DFQATT and CDR2 is SNEGSKA (reference sequence).

The chain employs TRBV7-9 and TRBJ2-5; tentatively, D is TRBD1 (5 bases). Trimming shortened V by 2 bases and J by 1 base, and 11 bases separated the two germline ends. The length of the CDR3 is 15 residues. Germline-derived CDR1 and CDR2 are SEHNR and FQNEAQ (reference sequence). In nucleotides, the CDR3 is TGTGCCAGCAGCTTATTACAGGTTCTCCAAGAGACCCAGTACTTC. Translating gives CASSLLQVLQETQYF. The variable domain in full, completed from reference TRBV7-9 and TRBJ2-5, reads DTGVSQNPRHKITKRGQNVTFRCDPISEHNRLYWYRQTLGQGPEFLTYFQNEAQLEKSRLLSDRFSAERPKGSFSTLEIQRTEQGDSAMYLCASSLLQVLQETQYFGPGTRLLVL.

This chain uses TRBV7-8 with TRBJ2-1; TRBD1 is a possible D gene (6 bases). The CDR3 loop spans 16 amino acids. Germline values: CDR1 SGHVS, CDR2 FQNEAQ. The V end was cut by 3 bases, the J end by 4 bases, with 16 bases between. CDR3 sequence (DNA): TGTGCCAGCAGCTTCGTCGAGCAGGGGTGGTACAATGAGCAGTTCTTC. Its translation: CASSFVEQGWYNEQFF.

This clonotype was recorded a few times. V is TRBV12-3 or TRBV12-4 and J is TRBJ2-2; 8 bases match TRBD1. V gave up 11 bases and J gave up 5 bases; unmatched junction bases: 4. This CDR3 spans 12 amino acids. CDR3 amino acids: CAVHRGTGELFF. The CDR3 nucleotides are TGTGCCGTCCACAGGGGGACCGGGGAGCTGTTTTTT.

This clonotype was seen a few times. V and J are TRBV5-1 and TRBJ1-1; a weak D match, TRBD1 (6 bases). The germline V gene encodes CDR1 SGHRS and CDR2 YFSETQ. V lost 2 bases, J lost 2 bases, and 10 bases lay in between. CDR3 length: 14 residues. The CDR3 region has the DNA TGCGCCAGCAGCTTCGGACAGCTAAACACTGAAGCTTTCTTT. It encodes CASSFGQLNTEAFF.

At least ten counts were recorded for this clonotype. The chain employs TRBV5-1 and TRBJ2-5; 8 bases line up with TRBD2. CDR1 is SGHRS, CDR2 YFSETQ, per germline. The CDR3 extends over 13 amino acids. Trimming removed 3 bases from V and 5 bases from J; junction bases left unmatched: 3. The CDR3 region is CASSSPGGETQYF. DNA for the CDR3: TGCGCCAGCAGCTCCCCGGGGGGGGAGACCCAGTACTTC. Drawing the rest from reference TRBV5-1 and TRBJ2-5, the complete variable domain is KAGVTQTPRYLIKTRGQQVTLSCSPISGHRSVSWYQQTPGQGLQFLFEYFSETQRNKGNFPGRFSGRQFSNSRSEMNVSTLELGDSALYLCASSSPGGETQYFGPGTRLLVL.

The chain is built from TRBV7-2 and TRBJ2-7, with D unclear. Germline lookup yields CDR1 SGHTA and CDR2 FQGNSA. The germline V and J ends were trimmed by 5 bases and 5 bases, with 10 bases remaining between them. The CDR3 has 12 amino acids. The CDR3 is CASSLIGNEQYF. The CDR3, as DNA: TGTGCCAGCAGCCTCATTGGAAACGAGCAGTACTTC.

The chain uses TRBV7-9 and TRBJ2-7, with 9 bases identical to TRBD2. Germline V lookup: CDR1 SEHNR, CDR2 FQNEAQ (reference sequence). The CDR3 runs to 16 residues. V shed 0 bases and J 7 bases; nucleotides not matched to a gene: 10. As DNA, the CDR3 is TGTGCCAGCAGCTTAGCAGGCGGGAGGGCGGATCGAGAGCAGTACTTC. Protein sequence: CASSLAGGRADREQYF.

This clonotype was seen at least ten times. The gene calls are TRBV29-1 and TRBJ2-7; a weak D match, TRBD1 (5 bases). Trimming took off 6 bases at V and 4 bases at J, with 22 bases between the two ends. The length of the CDR3 is 15 residues. CDR1 and CDR2 from the germline V gene are SQVTM and ANQGSEA. The CDR3 sequence: CSVRSAGLKIYEQYF. The CDR3 DNA reads TGCAGCGTCCGAAGCGCAGGGTTGAAAATTTACGAGCAGTACTTC.

In its sample, this clonotype was seen a few times. The CDR3 reads CASSLSPGVNTEAFF. CDR3 in DNA: TGCGCCAGCAGCTTGAGTCCAGGCGTGAACACTGAAGCTTTCTTT. The rearrangement uses TRBV5-1 and TRBJ1-1; D remains unclear. CDR1 SGHRS and CDR2 YFSETQ come from the germline V gene. The ends were cut back, 1 base at V and 0 bases at J, with 10 bases in the middle. This CDR3 is built from 15 residues.